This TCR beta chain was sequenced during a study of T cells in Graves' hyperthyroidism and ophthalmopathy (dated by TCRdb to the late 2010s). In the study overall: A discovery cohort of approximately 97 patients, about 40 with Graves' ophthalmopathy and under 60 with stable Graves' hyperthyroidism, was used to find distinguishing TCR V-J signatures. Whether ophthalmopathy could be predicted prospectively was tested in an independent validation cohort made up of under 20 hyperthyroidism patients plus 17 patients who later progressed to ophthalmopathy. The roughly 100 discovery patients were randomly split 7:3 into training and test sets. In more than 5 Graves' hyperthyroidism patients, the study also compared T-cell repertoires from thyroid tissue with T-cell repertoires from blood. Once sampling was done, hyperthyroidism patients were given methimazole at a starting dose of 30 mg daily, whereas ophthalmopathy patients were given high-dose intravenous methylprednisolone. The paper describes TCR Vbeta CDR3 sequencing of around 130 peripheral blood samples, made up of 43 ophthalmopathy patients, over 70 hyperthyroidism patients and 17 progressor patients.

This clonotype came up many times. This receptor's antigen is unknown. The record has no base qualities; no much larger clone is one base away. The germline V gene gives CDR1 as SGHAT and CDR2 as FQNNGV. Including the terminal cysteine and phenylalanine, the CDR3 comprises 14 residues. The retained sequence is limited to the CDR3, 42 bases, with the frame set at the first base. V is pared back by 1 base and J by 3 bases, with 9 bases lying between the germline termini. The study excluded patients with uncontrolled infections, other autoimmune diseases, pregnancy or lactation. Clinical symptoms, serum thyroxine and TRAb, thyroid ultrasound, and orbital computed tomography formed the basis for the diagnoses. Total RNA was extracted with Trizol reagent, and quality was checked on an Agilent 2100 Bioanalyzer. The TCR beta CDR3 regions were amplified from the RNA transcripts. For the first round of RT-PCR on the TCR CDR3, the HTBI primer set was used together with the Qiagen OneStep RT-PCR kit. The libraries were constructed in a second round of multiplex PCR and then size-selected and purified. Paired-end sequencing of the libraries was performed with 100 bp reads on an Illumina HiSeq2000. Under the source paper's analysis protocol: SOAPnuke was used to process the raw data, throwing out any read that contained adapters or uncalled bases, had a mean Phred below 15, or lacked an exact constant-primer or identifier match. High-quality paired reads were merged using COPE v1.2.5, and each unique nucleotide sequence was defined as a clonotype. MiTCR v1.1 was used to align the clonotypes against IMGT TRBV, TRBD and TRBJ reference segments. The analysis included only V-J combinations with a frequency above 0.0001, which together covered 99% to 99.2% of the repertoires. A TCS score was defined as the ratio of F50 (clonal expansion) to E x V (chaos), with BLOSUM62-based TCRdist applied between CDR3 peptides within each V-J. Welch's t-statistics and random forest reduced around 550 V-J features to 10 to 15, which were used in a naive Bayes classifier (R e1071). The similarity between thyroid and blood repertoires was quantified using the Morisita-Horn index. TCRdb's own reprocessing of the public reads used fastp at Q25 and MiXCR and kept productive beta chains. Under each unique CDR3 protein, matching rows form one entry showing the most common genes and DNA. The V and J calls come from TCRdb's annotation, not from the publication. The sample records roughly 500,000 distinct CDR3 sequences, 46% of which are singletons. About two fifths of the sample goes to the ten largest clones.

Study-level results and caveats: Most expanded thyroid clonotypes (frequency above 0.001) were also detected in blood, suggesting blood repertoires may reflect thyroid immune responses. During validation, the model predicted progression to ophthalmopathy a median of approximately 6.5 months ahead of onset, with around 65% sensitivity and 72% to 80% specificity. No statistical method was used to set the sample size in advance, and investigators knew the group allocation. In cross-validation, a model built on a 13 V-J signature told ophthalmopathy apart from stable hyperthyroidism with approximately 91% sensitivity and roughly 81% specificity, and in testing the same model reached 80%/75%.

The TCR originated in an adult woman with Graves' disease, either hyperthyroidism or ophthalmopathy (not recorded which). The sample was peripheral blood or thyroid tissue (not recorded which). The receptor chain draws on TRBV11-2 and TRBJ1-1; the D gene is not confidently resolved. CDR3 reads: CASSLVVGDTEAFF. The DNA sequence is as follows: TGTGCCAGCAGCTTAGTGGTGGGAGACACTGAAGCTTTCTTT.